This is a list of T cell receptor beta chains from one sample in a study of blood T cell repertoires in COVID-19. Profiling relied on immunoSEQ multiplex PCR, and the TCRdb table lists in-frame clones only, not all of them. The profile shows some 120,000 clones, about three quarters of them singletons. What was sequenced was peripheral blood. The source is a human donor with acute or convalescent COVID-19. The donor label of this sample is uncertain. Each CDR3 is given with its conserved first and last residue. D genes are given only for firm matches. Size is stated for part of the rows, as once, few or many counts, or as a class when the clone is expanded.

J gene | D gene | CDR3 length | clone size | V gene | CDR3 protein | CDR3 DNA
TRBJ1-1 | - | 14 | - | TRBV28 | CASSLEKLNTEAFF | TGTGCCAGCAGTTTGGAGAAACTGAACACTGAAGCTTTCTTT
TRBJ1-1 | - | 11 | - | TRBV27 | CASKGVGKAFF | TGTGCCAGCAAAGGGGTTGGTAAGGCTTTCTTT
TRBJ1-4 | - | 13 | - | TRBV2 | CASSGQRNEKLFF | TGTGCCAGCAGTGGACAGAGGAATGAAAAACTGTTTTTT
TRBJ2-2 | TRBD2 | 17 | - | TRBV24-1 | CATRGASGGPNTGELFF | TGTGCCACCAGGGGAGCTAGCGGGGGGCCGAACACCGGGGAGCTGTTTTTT
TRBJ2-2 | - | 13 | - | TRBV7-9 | CASSLRLAGELFF | TGTGCCAGCAGCCTCCGACTAGCCGGGGAGCTGTTTTTT
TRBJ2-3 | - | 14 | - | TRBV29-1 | CSVERGAGTDTQYF | TGCAGCGTTGAACGGGGGGCCGGCACAGATACGCAGTATTTT
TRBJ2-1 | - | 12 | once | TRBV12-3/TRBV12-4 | CASSQTENEQFF | TGTGCCAGCAGTCAGACGGAGAATGAGCAGTTCTTC
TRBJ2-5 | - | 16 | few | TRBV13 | CASSPPSVSGQETQYF | TGTGCCAGCAGCCCCCCCTCGGTTAGCGGACAAGAGACCCAGTACTTC
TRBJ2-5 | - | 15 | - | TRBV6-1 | CASSENGLHQETQYF | TGTGCCAGCAGTGAAAATGGACTCCACCAAGAGACCCAGTACTTC
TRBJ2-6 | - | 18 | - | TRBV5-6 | CASSLGGRPSSGANVLTF | TGTGCCAGCAGCTTGGGCGGGCGACCATCCTCTGGGGCCAACGTCCTGACTTTC
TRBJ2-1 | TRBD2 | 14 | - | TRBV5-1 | CASNLAGGTNEQFF | TGCGCCAGCAATCTAGCGGGGGGGACCAATGAGCAGTTCTTC
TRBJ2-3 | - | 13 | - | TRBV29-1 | CSVVTDSTDTQYF | TGCAGCGTTGTAACAGATTCCACAGATACGCAGTATTTT
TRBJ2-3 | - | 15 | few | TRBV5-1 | CASSPQGRGTDTQYF | TGCGCCAGCAGCCCCCAGGGGAGGGGCACAGATACGCAGTATTTT
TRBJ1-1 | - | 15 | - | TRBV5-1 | CASSPLVGANTEAFF | TGCGCCAGCAGCCCGCTTGTGGGCGCGAACACTGAAGCTTTCTTT
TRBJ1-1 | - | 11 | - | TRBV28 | CATVAVTEAFF | TGTGCCACCGTGGCCGTGACTGAAGCTTTCTTT
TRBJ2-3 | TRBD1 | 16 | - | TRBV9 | CASSEDRVRSTDTQYF | TGTGCCAGCAGCGAGGACAGGGTGAGAAGCACAGATACGCAGTATTTT
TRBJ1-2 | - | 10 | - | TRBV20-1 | CSARVEGYTF | TGCAGTGCTAGAGTAGAAGGCTACACCTTC
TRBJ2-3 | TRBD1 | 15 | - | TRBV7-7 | CASSAGTGNTDTQYF | TGTGCTAGCAGCGCCGGGACAGGGAACACAGATACGCAGTATTTT
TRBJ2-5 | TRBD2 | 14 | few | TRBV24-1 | CATGDSGDVETQYF | TGTGCCACCGGTGACAGCGGGGATGTAGAGACCCAGTACTTC
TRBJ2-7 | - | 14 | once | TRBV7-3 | CASSMESTGGEQYF | TGTGCCAGCAGCATGGAATCCACCGGGGGCGAGCAGTACTTC
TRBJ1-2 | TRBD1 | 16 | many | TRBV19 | CASSIPGTGGHYGYTF | TGTGCCAGTAGTATTCCCGGGACAGGGGGTCATTATGGCTACACCTTC
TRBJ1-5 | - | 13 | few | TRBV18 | CASSPGGHQPQHF | TGTGCCAGCTCACCAGGGGGCCATCAGCCCCAGCATTTT